Listed below are T cell receptor beta chains from one sample, sequenced in a study of cytomegalovirus exposure and HLA in healthy donors. Measured with immunoSEQ multiplex PCR; TCRdb has only the in-frame clones, and not every one. Of about 160,000 clones in the sample, around 83% are singletons; the top ten hold about 3.8%. Source material: PBMCs. All receptors derive from a man aged 45-65 years in good health and CMV-seropositive. Both conserved end residues are part of each CDR3. The D gene is left open where the match is weak. Some rows have no size entry. The others give once, few or many, or a class for an expanded clone.

v_gene: TRBV2; d_gene: TRBD1; j_gene: TRBJ2-5; abundance: .; CDR3nt: TGTGCCAGCAGTGGGAGGTACACAGGGGAAGAGACCCAGTACTTC; CDR3aa: CASSGRYTGEETQYF
v_gene: TRBV10-1; d_gene: .; j_gene: TRBJ2-1; abundance: .; CDR3nt: TGCGCCAGCAGGGATAGCACCTACAATGAGCAGTTCTTC; CDR3aa: CASRDSTYNEQFF
v_gene: TRBV19; d_gene: TRBD1; j_gene: TRBJ2-7; abundance: .; CDR3nt: TGTGCCAGTAGCCGGGACAGGGGAGAGCACGAGCAGTACTTC; CDR3aa: CASSRDRGEHEQYF
v_gene: TRBV2; d_gene: .; j_gene: TRBJ1-2; abundance: .; CDR3nt: TGTGCCAGCAGCAGGGACTATGGCTACACCTTC; CDR3aa: CASSRDYGYTF
v_gene: TRBV5-1; d_gene: TRBD1; j_gene: TRBJ1-5; abundance: .; CDR3nt: TGCGCCAGCAGCCAACAGGGGGGTAGCCAGCCCCAGCATTTT; CDR3aa: CASSQQGGSQPQHF
v_gene: TRBV29-1; d_gene: TRBD2; j_gene: TRBJ2-2; abundance: .; CDR3nt: TGCAGCGTTCGGCTAGCGGGGACCCAATTCGGGGAGCTGTTTTTT; CDR3aa: CSVRLAGTQFGELFF
v_gene: TRBV27; d_gene: TRBD2; j_gene: TRBJ2-3; abundance: .; CDR3nt: TGTGCCAGCAGCATAGTAGCGGGGGTCATATTAGATACGCAGTATTTT; CDR3aa: CASSIVAGVILDTQYF
v_gene: TRBV6-1; d_gene: TRBD1; j_gene: TRBJ2-7; abundance: .; CDR3nt: TGTGCCAGCAGTGACTTGGGGACAGGGTCCTACGAGCAGTACTTC; CDR3aa: CASSDLGTGSYEQYF
v_gene: TRBV6-6; d_gene: TRBD1; j_gene: TRBJ1-2; abundance: .; CDR3nt: TGTGCCAGCAGATCGATTCGGGACAGGTTGAACTATGGCTACACCTTC; CDR3aa: CASRSIRDRLNYGYTF
v_gene: TRBV9; d_gene: .; j_gene: TRBJ2-1; abundance: .; CDR3nt: TGTGCCAGCAGCGTAGCAGTGTTCTCCTACAATGAGCAGTTCTTC; CDR3aa: CASSVAVFSYNEQFF
v_gene: TRBV9; d_gene: .; j_gene: TRBJ2-5; abundance: .; CDR3nt: TGTGCCAGCAGCGCCAGGACAGAAGAAGAGACCCAGTACTTC; CDR3aa: CASSARTEEETQYF
v_gene: TRBV7-8; d_gene: .; j_gene: TRBJ2-1; abundance: once; CDR3nt: TGTGCCAGCAGCTTAGCGAGGGGGGGGTACCTCTACAATGAGCAGTTCTTC; CDR3aa: CASSLARGGYLYNEQFF
v_gene: TRBV2; d_gene: TRBD2; j_gene: TRBJ2-3; abundance: .; CDR3nt: TGTGCCAGCAGTGAAAAGCCCACAGCGGGAGCGAACACAGATACGCAGTATTTT; CDR3aa: CASSEKPTAGANTDTQYF
v_gene: TRBV7-9; d_gene: .; j_gene: TRBJ1-4; abundance: few; CDR3nt: TGTGCCAGCAGCTTAGTGGAGAGTACTAATGAAAAACTGTTTTTT; CDR3aa: CASSLVESTNEKLFF
v_gene: TRBV28; d_gene: .; j_gene: TRBJ1-6; abundance: .; CDR3nt: TGTGCCAGCAGTCCGCGCGACAGTCTCAATTCACCCCTCCACTTT; CDR3aa: CASSPRDSLNSPLHF
v_gene: TRBV5-1; d_gene: TRBD2; j_gene: TRBJ2-7; abundance: .; CDR3nt: TGCGCCAGCAGCTTGGGTAGCGGGGCCACCTACGAGCAGTACTTC; CDR3aa: CASSLGSGATYEQYF
v_gene: TRBV30; d_gene: .; j_gene: TRBJ1-5; abundance: .; CDR3nt: TGTGCCTGGAGTGAATTCTACAGCAATCAGCCCCAGCATTTT; CDR3aa: CAWSEFYSNQPQHF
v_gene: TRBV27; d_gene: TRBD1; j_gene: TRBJ2-7; abundance: .; CDR3nt: TGTGCCAGCAGTGACCCCGGGACAGGTGAGCAGTACTTC; CDR3aa: CASSDPGTGEQYF
v_gene: TRBV11-2; d_gene: .; j_gene: TRBJ1-3; abundance: .; CDR3nt: TGTGCCAGCAGCTTAGATCGGGTCTCTGGAAACACCATATATTTT; CDR3aa: CASSLDRVSGNTIYF
v_gene: TRBV4-1; d_gene: .; j_gene: TRBJ1-4; abundance: once; CDR3nt: TGCGCCAGCAGCCATCTAAGTAAGCGGGGTAATGAAAAACTGTTTTTT; CDR3aa: CASSHLSKRGNEKLFF
v_gene: TRBV9; d_gene: TRBD2; j_gene: TRBJ2-3; abundance: .; CDR3nt: TGTGCCAGCAGCGTAGCGGGAGGGTCAGATACGCAGTATTTT; CDR3aa: CASSVAGGSDTQYF
v_gene: TRBV9; d_gene: .; j_gene: TRBJ1-1; abundance: .; CDR3nt: TGTGCCAGCAGCGTAGGGGGGGGAATGAACACTGAAGCTTTCTTT; CDR3aa: CASSVGGGMNTEAFF
v_gene: TRBV10-2; d_gene: TRBD1; j_gene: TRBJ2-1; abundance: once; CDR3nt: TGCGCCAGCAGCACACAGGGGGCGGATGAGCAGTTCTTC; CDR3aa: CASSTQGADEQFF
v_gene: TRBV6-5; d_gene: .; j_gene: TRBJ2-7; abundance: .; CDR3nt: TGTGCCAGCAGTCCTCGGACGGGAACCTACGAGCAGTACTTC; CDR3aa: CASSPRTGTYEQYF
v_gene: TRBV9; d_gene: .; j_gene: TRBJ2-7; abundance: .; CDR3nt: TGTGCCAGCAGCCCAGCGGGCGGAGACTACGAGCAGTACTTC; CDR3aa: CASSPAGGDYEQYF
v_gene: TRBV15; d_gene: TRBD1; j_gene: TRBJ1-6; abundance: .; CDR3nt: TGTGCCACCAGCGCCCCGGGACAGACGATTAATTCACCCCTCCACTTT; CDR3aa: CATSAPGQTINSPLHF
v_gene: TRBV5-1; d_gene: .; j_gene: TRBJ2-7; abundance: .; CDR3nt: TGCGCCAGCAGCTTGGATGTCGGACAGACCTACGAGCAGTACTTC; CDR3aa: CASSLDVGQTYEQYF
v_gene: TRBV6-1; d_gene: .; j_gene: TRBJ1-4; abundance: .; CDR3nt: TGTGCCAGCTACGGGGGTCGTGCTAATGAAAAACTGTTTTTT; CDR3aa: CASYGGRANEKLFF
v_gene: TRBV4-2; d_gene: .; j_gene: TRBJ2-7; abundance: .; CDR3nt: TGTGCCAGCAGCTCCTCCGGGCTCCGGGAATACGAGCAGTACTTC; CDR3aa: CASSSSGLREYEQYF
v_gene: TRBV11-3; d_gene: .; j_gene: TRBJ2-7; abundance: .; CDR3nt: TGTGCCAGCAGCGGACGTTGGGGGCGGGAGCAGTACTTC; CDR3aa: CASSGRWGREQYF
v_gene: TRBV28; d_gene: .; j_gene: TRBJ1-6; abundance: .; CDR3nt: TGTGCCAGCAGTTTAACCGGGCGGGGACTGATTAATTCACCCCTCCACTTT; CDR3aa: CASSLTGRGLINSPLHF
v_gene: TRBV5-8; d_gene: .; j_gene: TRBJ1-5; abundance: .; CDR3nt: TGTGCCAGCAGCTTGATGGAGGACTCCTATAGCAATCAGCCCCAGCATTTT; CDR3aa: CASSLMEDSYSNQPQHF
v_gene: TRBV18; d_gene: .; j_gene: TRBJ1-2; abundance: .; CDR3nt: TGTGCCAGCTCACCAAATTCGTTTGGCTACACCTTC; CDR3aa: CASSPNSFGYTF
v_gene: TRBV7-2; d_gene: .; j_gene: TRBJ1-5; abundance: .; CDR3nt: TGTGCCAGCAGCTTAGCGGCGGTTGAGAATCAGCCCCAGCATTTT; CDR3aa: CASSLAAVENQPQHF
v_gene: TRBV7-2; d_gene: .; j_gene: TRBJ1-6; abundance: .; CDR3nt: TGTGCCAGCAGCTTAGCGCTCAGGGTTGAAAATTCACCCCTCCACTTT; CDR3aa: CASSLALRVENSPLHF
v_gene: TRBV27; d_gene: .; j_gene: TRBJ1-4; abundance: .; CDR3nt: TGTGCCAGCAGTTTAGGTATGGAGTCGGAAAAACTGTTTTTT; CDR3aa: CASSLGMESEKLFF
v_gene: TRBV9; d_gene: .; j_gene: TRBJ1-5; abundance: .; CDR3nt: TGTGCCAGCAGCGACGGTAATAGCAATCAGCCCCAGCATTTT; CDR3aa: CASSDGNSNQPQHF
v_gene: TRBV10-1; d_gene: .; j_gene: TRBJ2-1; abundance: .; CDR3nt: TGCGGGGGGCGAAGCTCCTACAATGAGCAGTTCTTC; CDR3aa: CGGRSSYNEQFF
v_gene: TRBV6-5; d_gene: .; j_gene: TRBJ1-6; abundance: .; CDR3nt: TGTGCCAGCAGTTTATTTGACAGGAATTCACCCCTCCACTTT; CDR3aa: CASSLFDRNSPLHF
v_gene: TRBV4-3; d_gene: .; j_gene: TRBJ2-5; abundance: .; CDR3nt: TGCGCCAGCAGCCAAGATAGATACGAGATGACCCAGTACTTC; CDR3aa: CASSQDRYEMTQYF
v_gene: TRBV10-3; d_gene: TRBD1; j_gene: TRBJ1-4; abundance: .; CDR3nt: TGTGCCATCAGTGAGTCCGGACAGGGGGCTACTCGTGAAAAACTGTTTTTT; CDR3aa: CAISESGQGATREKLFF
v_gene: TRBV28; d_gene: TRBD2; j_gene: TRBJ2-3; abundance: few; CDR3nt: TGTGCCAGCAGTTTTCTAGCGGGGGGGAGGGTAGATACGCAGTATTTT; CDR3aa: CASSFLAGGRVDTQYF
v_gene: TRBV4-1; d_gene: .; j_gene: TRBJ2-3; abundance: .; CDR3nt: TGCGCCAGCAGCCAAGACTTCCTCTACACAGATACGCAGTATTTT; CDR3aa: CASSQDFLYTDTQYF
v_gene: TRBV7-9; d_gene: TRBD1; j_gene: TRBJ2-1; abundance: .; CDR3nt: TGTGCCAGCAGTTACACCCGGACAGGGTTCAGGGATGAGCAGTTCTTC; CDR3aa: CASSYTRTGFRDEQFF
v_gene: TRBV29-1; d_gene: .; j_gene: TRBJ1-2; abundance: .; CDR3nt: TGCAGCGTGCCGAGGATCGGGGGAGCTAACTATGGCTACACCTTC; CDR3aa: CSVPRIGGANYGYTF